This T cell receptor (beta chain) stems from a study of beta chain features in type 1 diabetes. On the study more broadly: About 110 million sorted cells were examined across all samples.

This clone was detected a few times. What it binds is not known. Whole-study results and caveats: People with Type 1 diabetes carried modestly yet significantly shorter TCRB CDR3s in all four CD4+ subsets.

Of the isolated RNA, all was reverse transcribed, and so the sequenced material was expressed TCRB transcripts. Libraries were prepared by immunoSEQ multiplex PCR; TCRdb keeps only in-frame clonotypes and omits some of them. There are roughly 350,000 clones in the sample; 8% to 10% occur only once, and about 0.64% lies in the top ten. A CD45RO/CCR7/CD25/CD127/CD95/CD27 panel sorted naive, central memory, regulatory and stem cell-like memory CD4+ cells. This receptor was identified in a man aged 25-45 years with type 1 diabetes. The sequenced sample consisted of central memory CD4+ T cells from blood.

Here the CDR3 DNA reads TGTGCCATCAGTGACCCGGACAGGGTGTGGCAGTTCTTC. Translating gives CAISDPDRVWQFF. This rearrangement joins TRBV10-3 to TRBJ2-1; 8 nucleotides match TRBD1. Per germline, CDR1 ENHRY and CDR2 SYGVKD. The V segment lost 3 bases and the J segment 12 bases; nucleotides outside the gene matches: 7. CDR3 length equals 13 residues.